Listed here are 21 T cell receptor beta chains from one sample, sequenced in a study of blood T cell repertoires in COVID-19. Method: immunoSEQ multiplex PCR; TCRdb's copy keeps in-frame clones and lacks some. The sample lists about 54,000 clones, roughly nine tenths seen once, with about 7.3% in the top ten. Sequenced input: peripheral blood. The receptors were sampled from a woman aged 55-75 years with active or convalescent COVID-19.

This clone was seen just once. The chain uses TRBV21-1 and TRBJ1-3. TRBV21-1 is a pseudogene locus. This CDR3 contains 18 residues. The CDR3 reads CASSKARGCLNSGNTIYF. CDR3 in DNA: TGTGCCAGCAGCAAGGCCCGAGGATGCCTGAACTCTGGAAACACCATATATTTT.

The chain combines TRBV11-2 with TRBJ1-2, with 9 bases lining up with TRBD1. Per germline, CDR1 SGHAT and CDR2 FQNNGV. This CDR3 is built from 14 residues. V dropped 5 bases and J dropped 4; count of bases not matched to a gene: 5. The CDR3 DNA follows: TGTGCCAGCAGCCCCCGGACAGGGGTCTATGGCTACACCTTC. Amino acid sequence: CASSPRTGVYGYTF.

The chain joins TRBV12-5 to TRBJ2-5; 9 bases line up with TRBD2. Germline V gene data show CDR1 as LGHNT and CDR2 as FRNRAP. V lost 7 bases to trimming and J lost 6 bases; unmatched junction nucleotides: 6. CDR3 length equals 13 residues. CDR3 amino acids: CASAHSGSQTQYF. The DNA of the CDR3 is TGTGCTAGTGCCCATAGCGGGAGTCAGACCCAGTACTTC.

The gene calls are TRBV11-2 and TRBJ1-2; 12 nucleotides align to TRBD1. This CDR3 is 16 amino acids long. Trimming took 3 bases from V and 3 from J; bases not matched to a gene: 5. Germline V CDR1 and CDR2: SGHAT, FQNNGV. The CDR3 spells CASSFSGTGGHYGYTF. For the CDR3, the DNA is TGTGCCAGCAGCTTCTCCGGGACAGGGGGCCACTATGGCTACACCTTC.

The chain has TRBV10-3 and TRBJ2-3; 8 bases are a match to TRBD2. CDR3 size: 13 residues. Germline CDR1 reads ENHRY; CDR2 reads SYGVKD. J lost 1 base, V lost 7 bases, and 1 base had no gene match. In DNA, the CDR3 is TGTGCCATCAAGCGGGAGCGCACAGATACGCAGTATTTT. It encodes CAIKRERTDTQYF.

This chain joins TRBV20-1 and TRBJ1-6, with D possibly TRBD1 on 6 matching bases. V was shortened by 3 bases and J by 7 bases, with 10 bases between the two germline ends. The CDR3 covers 13 residues. Germline CDR1 is DFQATT and CDR2 is SNEGSKA (reference sequence). CDR3 in DNA: TGCAGTGCTAGTACAGGGAAAAATTCACCCCTCCACTTT. The encoded protein is CSASTGKNSPLHF.

This chain connects TRBV11-3 to TRBJ1-1; D gene uncertain. V was cut by 0 bases and J by 7 bases, with 9 bases left in between. The CDR3 is 13 residues long. Germline V lookup: CDR1 SGHNT, CDR2 YENEEA. The CDR3 bases are TGTGCCAGCAGCTTAGATTTTGCCGGTGAAGCTTTCTTT. This encodes CASSLDFAGEAFF.

The chain employs TRBV7-9 and TRBJ1-6; D call uncertain. The CDR3 runs 14 residues. Trimming shortened V by 2 bases and J by 16 bases, and 18 bases separated the two germline ends. CDR1 and CDR2 (germline): SEHNR, FQNEAQ (reference sequence). CDR3 protein: CASSLSQARMLLHF. The CDR3 nucleotides are TGTGCCAGCAGCTTATCTCAGGCCCGGATGCTACTCCACTTT. The entire variable domain, with the rest obtained from reference TRBV7-9 and TRBJ1-6, is as follows: DTGVSQNPRHKITKRGQNVTFRCDPISEHNRLYWYRQTLGQGPEFLTYFQNEAQLEKSRLLSDRFSAERPKGSFSTLEIQRTEQGDSAMYLCASSLSQARMLLHFGNGTRLTVT.

The chain recombines TRBV7-3 with TRBJ1-1; maybe TRBD1 (5 bases). This CDR3 region has 15 residues. Germline V gene lookup returns CDR1 SGHTA and CDR2 FQGTGA. The V end lost 2 bases, the J end lost 0 bases, and 10 bases lay between the germline ends. DNA for the CDR3: TGTGCCAGCAGCTTACGAAGGACACTGAACACTGAAGCTTTCTTT. Translated, it gives CASSLRRTLNTEAFF.

The chain is built from TRBV15 and TRBJ2-3; D gene uncertain. In germline, CDR1 is LNHNV, CDR2 YYDKDF (reference sequence). The CDR3 has 13 amino acids. V was cut by 3 bases and J by 11 bases, with 15 bases left in between. CDR3 residues: CATSRSLEELQYF. The CDR3 DNA sequence: TGTGCCACCAGCAGGTCCCTAGAAGAACTGCAGTATTTT.

The chain employs TRBV28 and TRBJ1-3, with a possible D match to TRBD1 (6 bases). V was pared by 5 bases and J by 4 bases, with 12 bases between. Germline lookup yields CDR1 MDHEN and CDR2 SYDVKM. The length of the CDR3 is 14 residues. CDR3 sequence (DNA): TGTGCCAGCAGTGGTCAGGGGCCGGGAAACACCATATATTTT. Translated: CASSGQGPGNTIYF. Full variable domain (remainder filled in from reference TRBV28 and TRBJ1-3): DVKVTQSSRYLVKRTGEKVFLECVQDMDHENMFWYRQDPGLGLRLIYFSYDVKMKEKGDIPEGYSVSREKKERFSLILESASTNQTSMYLCASSGQGPGNTIYFGEGSWLTVV.

The V gene is TRBV11-2, the J gene TRBJ1-2; D unresolved. The CDR3 sequence is 16 residues long. Per germline, CDR1 SGHAT and CDR2 FQNNGV. V lost 1 base to trimming and J lost 2 bases, with 14 bases between them. CDR3 DNA: TGTGCCAGCAGCTTAGGCCCCGGGAGGACCAACTATGGCTACACCTTC. Its translation is CASSLGPGRTNYGYTF.

The chain combines TRBV28 with TRBJ1-3; D may be TRBD1 (6 bases). The CDR3 consists of 14 residues. The germline V gene encodes CDR1 MDHEN and CDR2 SYDVKM. V gave up 6 bases and J gave up 0 bases, with 9 bases separating them. The CDR3 region has the DNA TGTGCCAGCAGAACAGGGAACTCTGGAAACACCATATATTTT. It translates to CASRTGNSGNTIYF.

The V call is TRBV12-3 or TRBV12-4, the J call TRBJ1-1; 8 bases align to TRBD1. The CDR3 extends over 13 amino acids. Germline trimming cut 6 bases from V and 1 base from J; bases unmatched to any gene: 1. The chain's CDR3 is CASRGQENTEAFF. In DNA, the CDR3 is TGTGCCAGCAGGGGACAGGAGAACACTGAAGCTTTCTTT.

The chain recombines TRBV28 with TRBJ2-2; no reliable D call. From germline, CDR1 is MDHEN and CDR2 SYDVKM. Trimming took off 5 bases at V and 0 bases at J, with 4 bases between the two ends. The CDR3 totals 13 residues. The CDR3 loop is CASSQSNTGELFF. CDR3 nucleotides: TGTGCCAGCAGTCAGTCGAACACCGGGGAGCTGTTTTTT.

This rearrangement joins TRBV18 to TRBJ1-1; D is unclear. CDR1 is KGHSH, CDR2 LQKENI, per germline. The CDR3 is 15 amino acids. V lost 3 bases, J lost 6 bases, and 17 bases lay in between. The CDR3 region has the DNA TGTGCCAGCTCACCGAGCCGGTTGGGAGGCGCTGAAGCTTTCTTT. Encoded protein: CASSPSRLGGAEAFF.

The chain uses TRBV28 and TRBJ1-2; 8 bases are shared with TRBD1. Germline values: CDR1 MDHEN, CDR2 SYDVKM. V dropped 6 bases and J dropped 4; count of bases not matched to a gene: 10. The CDR3 length is 15 residues. The CDR3 bases are TGTGCCAGCAGCGAACCGGGACAGGCGCTCTATGGCTACACCTTC. Its protein product is CASSEPGQALYGYTF.

The chain employs TRBV19 and TRBJ2-1; 10 nucleotides align to TRBD2. Germline trimming cut 6 bases from V and 9 bases from J; bases unmatched to any gene: 8. The CDR3 contains 14 residues. CDR1 LNHDA and CDR2 SQIVND come from the germline V gene (reference sequence). This CDR3 is CASSSSGRDGEQFF. The CDR3 DNA reads TGTGCCAGTAGCTCTAGCGGGAGAGATGGTGAGCAGTTCTTC.

The chain combines TRBV5-1 with TRBJ1-5, with a tentative D call TRBD1 (5 bases). The CDR3 sequence is 14 residues long. Germline CDR1 and CDR2: SGHRS and YFSETQ. The ends were cut back, 0 bases at V and 6 bases at J, with 10 bases in the middle. Here the CDR3 reads CASSLDFGGQPQHF. CDR3 nucleotide sequence: TGCGCCAGCAGCTTGGACTTCGGGGGTCAGCCCCAGCATTTT.

The rearrangement links TRBV14 to TRBJ2-1; 13 bases align to TRBD2. V shed 5 bases and J 8 bases; nucleotides not matched to a gene: 3. The CDR3 extends over 14 amino acids. Germline CDR1 SGHDN, CDR2 FVKESK. Here the CDR3 reads CASSGTSGIYEQFF. For the CDR3, the DNA is TGTGCCAGCAGCGGGACTAGCGGGATTTATGAGCAGTTCTTC.

This rearrangement joins TRBV28 to TRBJ2-7, with D maybe TRBD1 (6 bases). Trimming took 6 bases from V and 2 from J, leaving 17 bases between them. Germline V gene sequence: CDR1 MDHEN, CDR2 SYDVKM. The CDR3 runs 15 residues. The CDR3 spells CASSLLGAGTYEQYF. The CDR3, as DNA: TGTGCCAGCAGCCTCCTGGGGGCAGGGACCTACGAGCAGTACTTC.